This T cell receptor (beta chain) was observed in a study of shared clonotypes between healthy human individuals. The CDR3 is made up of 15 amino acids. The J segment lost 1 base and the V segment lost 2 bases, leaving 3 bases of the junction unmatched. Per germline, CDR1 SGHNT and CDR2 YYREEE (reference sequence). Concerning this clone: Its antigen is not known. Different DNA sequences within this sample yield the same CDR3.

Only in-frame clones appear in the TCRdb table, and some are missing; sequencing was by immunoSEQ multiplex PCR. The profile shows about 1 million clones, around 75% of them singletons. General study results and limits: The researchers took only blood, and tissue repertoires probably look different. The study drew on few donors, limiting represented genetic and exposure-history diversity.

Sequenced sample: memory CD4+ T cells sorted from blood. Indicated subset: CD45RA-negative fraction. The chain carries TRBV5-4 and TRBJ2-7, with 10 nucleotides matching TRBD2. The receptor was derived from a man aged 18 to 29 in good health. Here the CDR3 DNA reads TGTGCCAGCAGCTTAGTAGCGGGAGGATCCTACGAGCAGTACTTC. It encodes CASSLVAGGSYEQYF.